The T cell receptor beta chain under discussion was sequenced for a study of blood T cell repertoires in COVID-19. The assay was immunoSEQ multiplex PCR, and TCRdb's table has in-frame clones only and misses some. The table shows more than 95,000 clones, with 86% occurring only once. This CDR3 contains 15 residues. Trimming at V came to 2 bases and at J to 5 bases, leaving 6 bases not matched to a gene. Germline V gene sequence: CDR1 MNHNS, CDR2 SASEGT. The rearrangement links TRBV6-1 to TRBJ1-2; TRBD1 matches at 9 bases. The sequence came from a woman aged 60-75 years in a cohort sampled during active or convalescent COVID-19. The material sequenced was peripheral blood. In nucleotides, the CDR3 is TGTGCCAGCAGTGAATCAGAGACAGGGGGATATGGCTACACCTTC. Encoded protein: CASSESETGGYGYTF.